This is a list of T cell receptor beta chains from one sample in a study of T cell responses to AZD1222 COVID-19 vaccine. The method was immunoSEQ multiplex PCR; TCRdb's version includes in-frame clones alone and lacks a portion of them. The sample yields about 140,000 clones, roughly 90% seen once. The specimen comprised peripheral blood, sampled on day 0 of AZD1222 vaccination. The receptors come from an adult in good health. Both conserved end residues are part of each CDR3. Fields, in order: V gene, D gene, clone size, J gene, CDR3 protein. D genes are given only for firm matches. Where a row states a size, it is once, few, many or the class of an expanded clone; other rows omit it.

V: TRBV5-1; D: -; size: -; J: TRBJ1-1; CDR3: CASSRAGGTEAFF
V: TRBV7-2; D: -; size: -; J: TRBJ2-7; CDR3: CAVAGGYSHEQYF
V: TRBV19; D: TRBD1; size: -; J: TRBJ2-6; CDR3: CASSTHGQGGQAGANVLTF
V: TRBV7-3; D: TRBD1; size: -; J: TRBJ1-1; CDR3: CASSLSVTGEAFF
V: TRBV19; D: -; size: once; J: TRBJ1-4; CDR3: CASSVRGETNEKLFF
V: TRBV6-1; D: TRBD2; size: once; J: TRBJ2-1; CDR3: CASSDLLAGDSNEQFF
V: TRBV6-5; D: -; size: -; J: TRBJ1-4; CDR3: CASRRDGATNEKLFF
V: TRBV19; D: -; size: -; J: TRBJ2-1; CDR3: CASSTPTSNEQFF
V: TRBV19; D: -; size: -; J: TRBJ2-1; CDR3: CASSPDSYNEQFF
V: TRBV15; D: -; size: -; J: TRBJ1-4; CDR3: CATSRWTQEKLFF
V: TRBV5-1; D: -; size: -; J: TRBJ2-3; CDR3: CASSLPGRYTQYF
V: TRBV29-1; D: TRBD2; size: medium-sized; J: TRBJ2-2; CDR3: CSVPRGVAGVETGELFF
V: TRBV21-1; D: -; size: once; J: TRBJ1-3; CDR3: CASNPPDRVGGNTIYF
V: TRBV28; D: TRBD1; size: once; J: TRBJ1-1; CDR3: CASIEGQVNTEAFF
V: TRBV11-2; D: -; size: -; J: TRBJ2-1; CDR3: CASSHLTRYNEQFF